This is a list of T cell receptor beta chains from one sample in a study of graft-versus-host responses after intestinal transplantation. TCRdb's copy holds only in-frame clones and misses some; the assay was immunoSEQ multiplex PCR. Of over 100,000 clones listed, around nine tenths were seen once; the top ten hold under 0.3%. Their antigens are not known. Sequencing was performed on unstimulated CD4+ T cells sorted from spleen or lymph node cells, taken before transplant. The receptor source for this set is a human donor who was the organ donor for an intestinal transplant. CDR3s include the opening cysteine and the closing phenylalanine or tryptophan. Fields, in order: J gene, clone size, D gene, V gene, CDR3 DNA, CDR3 protein. D genes are given only for firm matches. Some rows have no size entry. The others give once, few or many, or a class for an expanded clone.

TRBJ1-2,.,.,TRBV5-4,TGTGCCAGCAGCCCGCAGGGCCAGGGTGGCTACACCTTC,CASSPQGQGGYTF
TRBJ2-3,once,.,TRBV9,TGTGCCAGCAGCGTAGGACTACCCTACACAGATACGCAGTATTTT,CASSVGLPYTDTQYF
TRBJ2-1,.,.,TRBV4-1,TGCGCCAGCAGCCAAGAACCGCGTTTCCGGAACAATGAGCAGTTCTTC,CASSQEPRFRNNEQFF
TRBJ1-1,.,.,TRBV28,TGTGCCAGCAGCTATACAGCGTCCACTGAAGCTTTCTTT,CASSYTASTEAFF
TRBJ1-1,once,.,TRBV5-4,TGTGCCAGCAGCGCCACAGGGAACACTGAAGCTTTCTTT,CASSATGNTEAFF
TRBJ1-1,.,.,TRBV11-2,TGTGCCAGCAGCTTAGCCATACAAAACACTGAAGCTTTCTTT,CASSLAIQNTEAFF
TRBJ2-2,.,TRBD1,TRBV6-5,TGTGCCAGCAGTCGACAGGGGGGCAACACCGGGGAGCTGTTTTTT,CASSRQGGNTGELFF
TRBJ2-5,.,TRBD1,TRBV7-3,TGTGCCAGCAGCTCCCGCGGACAGGGGTCGGAGACCCAGTACTTC,CASSSRGQGSETQYF
TRBJ1-2,.,.,TRBV27,TGTGCCAGCAGTTTTTTTAGTTCGCCCGGGACCTCAGCTAACTATGGCTACACCTTC,CASSFFSSPGTSANYGYTF
TRBJ2-7,.,.,TRBV29-1,TGCAGCGCCCGGGGACCGGACGAGCAGTACTTC,CSARGPDEQYF
TRBJ1-2,.,.,TRBV5-1,TGCGCCAGCAGCTTGGCCCTCGGGGCTAACTATGGCTACACCTTC,CASSLALGANYGYTF
TRBJ1-1,.,.,TRBV19,TGTGCCAGTAGTCCACTTCCCCACGAAGACATGAACACTGAAGCTTTCTTT,CASSPLPHEDMNTEAFF
TRBJ1-2,few,.,TRBV11-2,TGTGCCAGCAGCTTCACAGCTAACTATGGCTACACCTTC,CASSFTANYGYTF
TRBJ2-7,.,TRBD1,TRBV9,TGTGCCAGCAGCCAAAATACAGGACAGGGTGAGTACTTC,CASSQNTGQGEYF
TRBJ2-7,.,TRBD1,TRBV4-3,TGCGCCAGCAGCCAGGACAGGGGATACGAGCAGTACTTC,CASSQDRGYEQYF
TRBJ1-2,.,TRBD1,TRBV12-5,TGTGCTAGTGGTTTCAAGACCCGGGACAGGGCCTCAAACTATGGCTACACCTTC,CASGFKTRDRASNYGYTF
TRBJ1-2,.,.,TRBV5-1,TGCGCCAGCAGCGGAATGACAGGACCGGCAAACACCTTC,CASSGMTGPANTF
TRBJ1-5,.,.,TRBV6-1,TGTGCCAGCAGTGAACATAGCAATCAGCCCCAGCATTTT,CASSEHSNQPQHF
TRBJ1-3,.,.,TRBV5-4,TGTGCCAGCAGCTTGCTTGGCTCAGGGGGAAACACCATATATTTT,CASSLLGSGGNTIYF
TRBJ1-2,.,.,TRBV5-6,TGTGCCAGCAGCTTGGCCGGGGGTACTGGCTACACCTTC,CASSLAGGTGYTF
TRBJ2-3,.,TRBD2,TRBV7-2,TGTGCCAGCAGCTTTGGGAGCCTAGCGGTGGAGTATTTT,CASSFGSLAVEYF
TRBJ2-4,.,.,TRBV30,TGTGCCTGGAGGAGGGCCCAGGCACACATTCAGTACTTC,CAWRRAQAHIQYF
TRBJ1-2,.,.,TRBV7-3,TGTGCCAGCAGCTTAGGGGTGGGGTATGGCTACACCTTC,CASSLGVGYGYTF
TRBJ2-5,.,TRBD1,TRBV6-5,TGTGCCAGCGGCCGGGACAGGGGGGGGCAAGAGACCCAGTACTTC,CASGRDRGGQETQYF
TRBJ2-5,.,.,TRBV20-1,TGCAGTGTTCAGAGGGAGACCCAGTACTTC,CSVQRETQYF
TRBJ2-5,.,TRBD2,TRBV15,TGTGCCACCAGCAGAGGGGGACTAGCGGGAGGTTCGGAGACCCAGTACTTC,CATSRGGLAGGSETQYF
TRBJ1-2,.,.,TRBV21-1,TGTGCCAGCAGCAATGGACTCGACAGGGCGATCTATGGCTACACCTTC,CASSNGLDRAIYGYTF
TRBJ1-2,.,.,TRBV10-3,TGTGCCATCAGGGGAGACAGTTCAGGATATGGCTACACCTTC,CAIRGDSSGYGYTF